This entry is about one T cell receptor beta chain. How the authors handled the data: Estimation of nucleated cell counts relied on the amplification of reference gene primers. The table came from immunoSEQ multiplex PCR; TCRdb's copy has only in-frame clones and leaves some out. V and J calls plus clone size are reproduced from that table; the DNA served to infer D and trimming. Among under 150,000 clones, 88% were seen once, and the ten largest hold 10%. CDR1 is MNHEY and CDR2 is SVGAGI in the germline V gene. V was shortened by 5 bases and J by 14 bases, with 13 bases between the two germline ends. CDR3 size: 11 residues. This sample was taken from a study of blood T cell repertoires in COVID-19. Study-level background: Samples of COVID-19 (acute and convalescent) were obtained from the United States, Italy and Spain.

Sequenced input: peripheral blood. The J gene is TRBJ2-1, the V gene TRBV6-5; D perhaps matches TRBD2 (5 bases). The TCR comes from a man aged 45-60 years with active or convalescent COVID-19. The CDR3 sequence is CASSPGAREFF. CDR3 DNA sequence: TGTGCCAGCAGTCCCGGAGCGAGGGAGTTCTTC.